These 17 T cell receptor beta chains were all obtained from the same sample, sequenced in a study of CD8 T cells in Susac syndrome. A quantity of about 0.5 to 1 ug RNA underwent reverse transcription using random hexamers. TCRdb analysed the immunoSEQ multiplex PCR reads with MiXCR anew, one entry per CDR3 protein. Counted here are hundreds of thousands of distinct CDR3 sequences, approximately 85% occurring once; the ten biggest clones make up approximately 0.12%. Sequencing used CD8+ T cells from PBMCs. The receptors come from a human donor with multiple sclerosis.

The chain recombines TRBV2 with TRBJ2-1; D perhaps matches TRBD2 (5 bases). Looked up from germline, CDR1 is SNHLY and CDR2 is FYNNEI. With 6 bases removed from V and 9 bases from J, the gap between germline ends came to 12 bases. The CDR3 sequence is 12 residues long. CDR3 region: CASRAMRAEQFF. CDR3 in DNA: TGTGCCAGCAGGGCGATGAGGGCTGAGCAGTTCTTC.

This chain uses TRBV6-1 with TRBJ2-3; 10 bases match TRBD1. The CDR3 spans 16 residues. Per the germline V gene, CDR1 is MNHNS and CDR2 is SASEGT. J was trimmed by 4 bases and V by 5 bases; bases with no gene match: 9. This chain's CDR3 is CASSKTGTGVPDTQYF. The CDR3 region has the DNA TGTGCCAGCAGTAAAACCGGGACAGGGGTGCCAGATACGCAGTATTTT.

The chain links TRBV29-1 to TRBJ2-7; perhaps TRBD2 as D (6 bases). This CDR3 spans 14 amino acids. V lost 1 base, J lost 0 bases, and 10 bases lay in between. Germline lookup yields CDR1 SQVTM and CDR2 ANQGSEA. CDR3 sequence reads: CSVEAAGSSYEQYF. CDR3 DNA: TGCAGCGTTGAAGCGGCGGGGAGCTCCTACGAGCAGTACTTC.

DNA of the CDR3: TGTGCCTGGACGGGACAGGGGGCCTACGAGCAGTACTTC. It codes for CAWTGQGAYEQYF. This sequence joins TRBV30 and TRBJ2-7; 11 positions match TRBD1. Germline values: CDR1 GTSNPN, CDR2 SVGIG (reference sequence). V was pared by 4 bases and J by 2 bases, with 1 base of the junction left unmatched. This CDR3 has 13 residues. The full variable domain, with the rest looked up from reference TRBV30 and TRBJ2-7, is SQTIHQWPATLVQPVGSPLSLECTVEGTSNPNLYWYRQAAGRGLQLLFYSVGIGQISSEVPQNLSASRPQDRQFILSSKKLLLSDSGFYLCAWTGQGAYEQYFGPGTRLTVT.

V gene TRBV5-6 combines with J gene TRBJ2-1; the D gene is possibly TRBD1 (5 bases). This CDR3 has 13 amino acids. Trimming removed 4 bases from V and 5 bases from J, with 10 bases in between. Per germline, CDR1 SGHDT and CDR2 YYEEEE. In DNA, the CDR3 is TGTGCCAGCAGCGTGACAGTAGACAATGAGCAGTTCTTC. It yields the protein CASSVTVDNEQFF.

The V and J genes are TRBV5-1 and TRBJ2-6; no definite D call. This CDR3 contains 16 residues. The ends were cut back, 1 base at V and 0 bases at J, with 8 bases in the middle. Germline lookup yields CDR1 SGHRS and CDR2 YFSETQ. CDR3 DNA sequence: TGCGCCAGCAGCTTGTTGGTTCGCTCTGGGGCCAACGTCCTGACTTTC. Translation gives CASSLLVRSGANVLTF.

The chain carries TRBV4-1 and TRBJ2-1; weak D call: TRBD1 (5 bases). Per germline, CDR1 MGHRA and CDR2 YSYEKL. This CDR3 spans 15 amino acids. Trimming removed 0 bases at V and 3 bases at J, with 9 bases between. CDR3 sequence reads: CASSQEQADYNEQFF. In DNA, the CDR3 is TGCGCCAGCAGCCAAGAACAGGCGGACTACAATGAGCAGTTCTTC.

This clonotype was observed once. The rearrangement uses TRBV27 and TRBJ2-7, with 9 bases identical to TRBD1. The V gene's germline CDR1 is MNHEY and CDR2 SMNVEV (reference sequence). CDR3 length: 18 residues. Trimming cost V 2 bases and J 3 bases; bases outside gene matches: 14. The CDR3 sequence is CASSLTGQGQSGRYEQYF. The DNA of the CDR3 is TGTGCCAGCAGTTTAACGGGACAGGGACAAAGTGGACGCTACGAGCAGTACTTC.

This chain joins TRBV3-1 and TRBJ2-7, with 8 bases fitting TRBD1. Germline V gives CDR1 LGHDT, CDR2 YNNKEL (reference sequence). Trimming removed 6 bases from V and 2 bases from J; junction bases left unmatched: 9. The CDR3 covers 15 residues. CDR3 bases: TGTGCCAGCAGACTAGCTCGGACAGGGACCTACGAGCAGTACTTC. Its protein is CASRLARTGTYEQYF.

The chain recombines TRBV12-3 or TRBV12-4 with TRBJ2-1; TRBD2 is a possible D gene (6 bases). The V end lost 6 bases, the J end lost 2 bases, and 11 bases lay between the germline ends. This CDR3 is built from 14 residues. This CDR3 reads CASRGGPTYNEQFF. The CDR3 coding sequence is TGTGCCAGCAGAGGAGGGCCCACCTACAATGAGCAGTTCTTC.

The rearrangement joins TRBV20-1 to TRBJ1-1, with TRBD1 matching 9 bases. J was trimmed by 7 bases and V by 5 bases; bases with no gene match: 14. This CDR3 is built from 15 residues. From germline, CDR1 is DFQATT and CDR2 SNEGSKA (reference sequence). In DNA, the CDR3 is TGCAGTGCTCCCTCACCTACAGGGGGCAAAGGTGAAGCTTTCTTT. Amino acid sequence: CSAPSPTGGKGEAFF.

The rearrangement joins TRBV9 to TRBJ2-2, with 11 bases lining up with TRBD2. From germline, CDR1 is SGDLS and CDR2 YYNGEE. Germline trimming cut 4 bases from V and 7 bases from J; bases unmatched to any gene: 6. The CDR3 is 15 residues long. In DNA, the CDR3 is TGTGCCAGCAGCCTTACTAGCGGGAGTGGCGGGGAGCTGTTTTTT. Translating gives CASSLTSGSGGELFF.

The CDR3 DNA reads TGTGCCAGCAGTTTAGTGCCGACAGACCGCACAGATACGCAGTATTTT. Translated: CASSLVPTDRTDTQYF. The chain is built from TRBV12-3 or TRBV12-4 and TRBJ2-3; D is perhaps TRBD1 (5 bases). The CDR3 length is 16 residues. With 1 base removed from V and 1 base from J, the gap between germline ends came to 12 bases.

The chain couples TRBV12-3 or TRBV12-4 to TRBJ1-4; perhaps TRBD1 as D (5 bases). The CDR3 is 17 residues long. V was pared by 8 bases and J by 0 bases, with 19 bases between. The DNA for the CDR3 is TGTGCCAGCTCTTGGGGCGAAACAGGTCCAACTAATGAAAAACTGTTTTTT. This codes for CASSWGETGPTNEKLFF.

The chain uses TRBV30 and TRBJ1-1; maybe TRBD1 (6 bases). With 2 bases removed from V and 0 bases from J, the gap between germline ends came to 10 bases. The CDR3 is made up of 14 amino acids. Germline lookup yields CDR1 GTSNPN and CDR2 SVGIG (reference sequence). For the CDR3, the DNA is TGTGCCTGGAGTCAGGACAGCCTGAACACTGAAGCTTTCTTT. Translated, it gives CAWSQDSLNTEAFF.

The chain is built from TRBV4-1 and TRBJ2-2; 13 nucleotides agree with TRBD2. The ends lost 1 base at V and 5 bases at J; junction bases unmatched: 7. CDR3 length equals 18 residues. CDR1 and CDR2 (germline): MGHRA, YSYEKL. The CDR3 DNA reads TGCGCCAGCAGCCAAGCTGATCCGGGACTAGCGGGAACCGGGGAGCTGTTTTTT. It yields the protein CASSQADPGLAGTGELFF.

V usage is TRBV4-1 and J usage is TRBJ2-2; D uncertain. V was trimmed by 3 bases and J by 7 bases, leaving 9 bases between them. The CDR3 is made up of 13 amino acids. Germline V lookup: CDR1 MGHRA, CDR2 YSYEKL. The CDR3 loop is CASSHGIIGELFF. CDR3 sequence (DNA): TGCGCCAGCAGCCACGGAATTATCGGGGAGCTGTTTTTT.